This T cell receptor (beta chain) emerged from a study of blood T cell repertoires in COVID-19. On the study more broadly: Sources were T cells, B-cell-depleted T cells, or PBMCs; the material itself was cDNA or gDNA.

Original processing notes: How many nucleated cells were present was estimated from reference gene primer amplification. Data came from immunoSEQ multiplex PCR; TCRdb stores just in-frame clones and leaves some out. The DNA gave D and trimming, while V, J and clone size come from that table. Counted here are 100,000 to 150,000 clones, about 80% occurring once; the ten biggest clones make up approximately 12%. V trimming: 7 bases; J trimming: 1 base; junction bases outside the gene matches: 9. The germline V gene has CDR1 MDHEN and CDR2 SYDVKM. The CDR3 consists of 16 residues. The receptor comes from a man in his sixties with acute or convalescent COVID-19. The sequenced material came from peripheral blood. The rearrangement joins TRBV28 to TRBJ2-1; 8 bases fit TRBD1. Written as DNA, the CDR3 is TGTGCCAGCAACGACAGGGGTCCCAAGTCCTACAATGAGCAGTTCTTC. As protein: CASNDRGPKSYNEQFF.